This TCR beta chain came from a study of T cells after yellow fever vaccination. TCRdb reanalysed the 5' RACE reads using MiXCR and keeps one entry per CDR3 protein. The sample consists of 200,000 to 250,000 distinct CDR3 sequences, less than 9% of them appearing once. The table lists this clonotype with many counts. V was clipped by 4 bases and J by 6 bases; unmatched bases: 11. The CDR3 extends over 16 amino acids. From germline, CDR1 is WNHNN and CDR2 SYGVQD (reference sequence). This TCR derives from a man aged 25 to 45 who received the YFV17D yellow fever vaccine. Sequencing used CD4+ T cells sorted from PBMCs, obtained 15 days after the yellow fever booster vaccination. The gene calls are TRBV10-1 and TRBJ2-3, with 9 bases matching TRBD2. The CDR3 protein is CASSALAGSSRDTQYF. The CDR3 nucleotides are TGCGCCAGCAGTGCCCTAGCGGGATCCTCCCGGGATACGCAGTATTTT.